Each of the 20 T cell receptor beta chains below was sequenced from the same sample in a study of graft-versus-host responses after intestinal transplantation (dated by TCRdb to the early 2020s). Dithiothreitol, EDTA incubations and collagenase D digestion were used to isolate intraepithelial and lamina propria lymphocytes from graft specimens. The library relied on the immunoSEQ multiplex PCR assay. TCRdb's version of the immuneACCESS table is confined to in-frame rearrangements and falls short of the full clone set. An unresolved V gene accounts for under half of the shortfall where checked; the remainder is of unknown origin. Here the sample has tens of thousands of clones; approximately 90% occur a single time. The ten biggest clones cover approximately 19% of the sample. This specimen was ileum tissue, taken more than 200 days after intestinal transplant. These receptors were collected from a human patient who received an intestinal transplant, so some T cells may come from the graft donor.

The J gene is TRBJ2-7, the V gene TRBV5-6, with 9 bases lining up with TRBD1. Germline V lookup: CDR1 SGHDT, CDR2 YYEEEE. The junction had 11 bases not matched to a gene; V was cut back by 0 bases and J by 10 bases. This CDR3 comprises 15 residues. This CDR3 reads CASSLGGQGRISQYF. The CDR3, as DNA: TGTGCCAGCAGCTTGGGGGGACAGGGAAGGATCAGCCAGTACTTC.

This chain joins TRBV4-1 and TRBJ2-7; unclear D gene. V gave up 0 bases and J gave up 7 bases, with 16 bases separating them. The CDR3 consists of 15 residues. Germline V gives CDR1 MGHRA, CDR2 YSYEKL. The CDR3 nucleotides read TGCGCCAGCAGCCAAGAGCCCGGACCGCAAGAAGAGCAGTACTTC. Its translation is CASSQEPGPQEEQYF.

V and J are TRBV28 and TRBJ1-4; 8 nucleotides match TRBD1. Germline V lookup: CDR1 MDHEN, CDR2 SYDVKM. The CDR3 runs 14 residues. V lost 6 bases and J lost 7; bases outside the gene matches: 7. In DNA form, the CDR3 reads TGTGCCAGCAGCTCCGGGACAGGTGTTGAAAAACTGTTTTTT. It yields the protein CASSSGTGVEKLFF.

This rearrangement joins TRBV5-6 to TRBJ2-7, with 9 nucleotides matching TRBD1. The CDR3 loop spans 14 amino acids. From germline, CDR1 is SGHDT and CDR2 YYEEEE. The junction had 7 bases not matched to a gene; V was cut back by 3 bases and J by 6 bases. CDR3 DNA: TGTGCCAGCAGCTCCGGGACAGGGTCTACCGAGCAGTACTTC. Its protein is CASSSGTGSTEQYF. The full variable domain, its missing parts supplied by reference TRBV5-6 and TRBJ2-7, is DAGVTQSPTHLIKTRGQQVTLRCSPKSGHDTVSWYQQALGQGPQFIFQYYEEEERQRGNFPDRFSGHQFPNYSSELNVNALLLGDSALYLCASSSGTGSTEQYFGPGTRLTVT.

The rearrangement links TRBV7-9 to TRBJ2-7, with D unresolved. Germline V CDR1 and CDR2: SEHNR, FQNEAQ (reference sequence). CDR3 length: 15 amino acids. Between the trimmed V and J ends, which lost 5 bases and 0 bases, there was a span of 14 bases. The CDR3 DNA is TGTGCCAGCAGCGGAACCGGGCCGAGCTCCTACGAGCAGTACTTC. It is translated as CASSGTGPSSYEQYF.

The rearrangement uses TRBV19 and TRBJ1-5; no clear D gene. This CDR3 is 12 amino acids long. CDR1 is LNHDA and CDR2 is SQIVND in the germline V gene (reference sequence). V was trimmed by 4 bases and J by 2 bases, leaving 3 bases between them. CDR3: CASSTRNQPQHF. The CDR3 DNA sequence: TGTGCCAGTAGTACCCGCAATCAGCCCCAGCATTTT.

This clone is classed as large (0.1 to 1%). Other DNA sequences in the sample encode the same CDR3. CDR3 in amino acids: CASSFGGLYEQYF. CDR3 nucleotides: TGTGCCAGCAGTTTCGGGGGGTTATACGAGCAGTACTTC. This rearrangement joins TRBV28 to TRBJ2-7; 7 positions agree with TRBD2. Looked up from germline, CDR1 is MDHEN and CDR2 is SYDVKM. Unmatched junction bases numbered 3, after V lost 3 bases and J lost 4 bases. This CDR3 is 13 amino acids long.

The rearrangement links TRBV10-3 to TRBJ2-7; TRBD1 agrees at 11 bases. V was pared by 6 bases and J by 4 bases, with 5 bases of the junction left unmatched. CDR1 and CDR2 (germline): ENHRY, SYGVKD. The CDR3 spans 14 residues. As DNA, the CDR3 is TGTGCCATCAGATGGGGACAGGGGGAATACGAGCAGTACTTC. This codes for CAIRWGQGEYEQYF.

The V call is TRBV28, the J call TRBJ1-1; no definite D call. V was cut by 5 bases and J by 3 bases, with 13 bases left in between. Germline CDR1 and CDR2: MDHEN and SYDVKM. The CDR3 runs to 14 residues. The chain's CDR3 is CASSDYTVDTEAFF. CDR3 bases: TGTGCCAGCAGTGACTACACAGTGGACACTGAAGCTTTCTTT.

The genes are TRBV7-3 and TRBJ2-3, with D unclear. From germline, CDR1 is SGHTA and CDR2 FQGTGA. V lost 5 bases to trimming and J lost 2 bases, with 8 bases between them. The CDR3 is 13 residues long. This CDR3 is CASSPPSTDTQYF. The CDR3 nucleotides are TGTGCCAGCAGCCCCCCCTCCACAGATACGCAGTATTTT.

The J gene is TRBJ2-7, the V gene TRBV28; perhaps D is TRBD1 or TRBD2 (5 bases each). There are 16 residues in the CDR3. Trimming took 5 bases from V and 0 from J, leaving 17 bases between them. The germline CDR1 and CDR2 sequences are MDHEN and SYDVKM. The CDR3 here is CASSPLLGANSYEQYF. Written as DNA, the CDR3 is TGTGCCAGCAGTCCCCTGCTCGGGGCCAACTCCTACGAGCAGTACTTC. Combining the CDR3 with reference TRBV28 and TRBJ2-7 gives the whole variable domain DVKVTQSSRYLVKRTGEKVFLECVQDMDHENMFWYRQDPGLGLRLIYFSYDVKMKEKGDIPEGYSVSREKKERFSLILESASTNQTSMYLCASSPLLGANSYEQYFGPGTRLTVT.

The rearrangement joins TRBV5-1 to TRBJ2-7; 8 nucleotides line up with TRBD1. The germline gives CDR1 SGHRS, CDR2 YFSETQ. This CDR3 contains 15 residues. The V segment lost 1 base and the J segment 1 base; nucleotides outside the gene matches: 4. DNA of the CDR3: TGCGCCAGCAGCTTGTCGGGACAGGCATCCTACGAGCAGTACTTC. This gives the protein CASSLSGQASYEQYF.

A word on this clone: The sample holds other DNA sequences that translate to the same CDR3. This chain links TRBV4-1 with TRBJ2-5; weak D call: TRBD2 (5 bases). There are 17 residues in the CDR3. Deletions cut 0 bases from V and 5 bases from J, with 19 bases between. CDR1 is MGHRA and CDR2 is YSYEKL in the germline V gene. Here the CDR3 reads CASSQEGRASLLETQYF. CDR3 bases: TGCGCCAGCAGCCAAGAGGGGAGAGCCTCGTTGTTGGAGACCCAGTACTTC.

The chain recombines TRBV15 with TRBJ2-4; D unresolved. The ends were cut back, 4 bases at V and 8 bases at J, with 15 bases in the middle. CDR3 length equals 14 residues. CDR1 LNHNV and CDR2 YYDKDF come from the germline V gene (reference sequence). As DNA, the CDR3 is TGTGCCACCAGCATTAATCCTACGGCGGACATTCAGTACTTC. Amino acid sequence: CATSINPTADIQYF.

CDR3 nucleotide sequence: TGTGCCAGCCGTGGCGGTGGTAACACCGGGGAGCTGTTTTTT. Its translation is CASRGGGNTGELFF. This chain links TRBV5-6 with TRBJ2-2; no clear D gene. V was clipped by 7 bases and J by 2 bases, with 12 bases between them. Per germline, CDR1 SGHDT and CDR2 YYEEEE. The CDR3 length is 14 residues.

CDR3 coding DNA: TGTGCCAGCAGCTTGGGGACAGGGAGATCCTACGAGCAGTACTTC. As protein: CASSLGTGRSYEQYF. The chain uses TRBV5-8 and TRBJ2-7; 8 nucleotides agree with TRBD1. The CDR3 runs 15 residues. Trimming at V came to 0 bases and at J to 1 base, leaving 3 bases not matched to a gene. Germline CDR1 reads SGHTS; CDR2 reads YDEGEE.

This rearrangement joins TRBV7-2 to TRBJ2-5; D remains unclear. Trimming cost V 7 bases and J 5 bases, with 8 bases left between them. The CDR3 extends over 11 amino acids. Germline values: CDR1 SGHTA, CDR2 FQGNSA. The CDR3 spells CASIIRETQYF. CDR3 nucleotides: TGTGCCAGCATAATTAGGGAGACCCAGTACTTC.

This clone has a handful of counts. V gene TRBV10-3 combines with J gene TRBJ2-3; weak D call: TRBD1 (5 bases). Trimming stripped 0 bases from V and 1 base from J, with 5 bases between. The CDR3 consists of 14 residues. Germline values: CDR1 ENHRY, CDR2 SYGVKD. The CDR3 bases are TGTGCCATCAGTGAGTCAGGGGGCACAGATACGCAGTATTTT. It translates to CAISESGGTDTQYF.

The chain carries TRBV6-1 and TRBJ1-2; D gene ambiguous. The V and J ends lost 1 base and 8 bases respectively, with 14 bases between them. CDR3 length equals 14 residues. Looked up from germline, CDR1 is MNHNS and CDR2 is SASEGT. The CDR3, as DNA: TGTGCCAGCAGTGAAGTTACCCGGTTCGGGGGCTACACCTTC. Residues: CASSEVTRFGGYTF.

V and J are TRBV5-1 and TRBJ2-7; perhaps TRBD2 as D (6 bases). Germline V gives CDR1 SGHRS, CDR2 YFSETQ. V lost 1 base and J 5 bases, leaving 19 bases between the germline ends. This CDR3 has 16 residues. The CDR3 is CASSLFISGREDEQYF. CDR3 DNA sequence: TGCGCCAGCAGCTTGTTTATTTCCGGCAGGGAGGACGAGCAGTACTTC.